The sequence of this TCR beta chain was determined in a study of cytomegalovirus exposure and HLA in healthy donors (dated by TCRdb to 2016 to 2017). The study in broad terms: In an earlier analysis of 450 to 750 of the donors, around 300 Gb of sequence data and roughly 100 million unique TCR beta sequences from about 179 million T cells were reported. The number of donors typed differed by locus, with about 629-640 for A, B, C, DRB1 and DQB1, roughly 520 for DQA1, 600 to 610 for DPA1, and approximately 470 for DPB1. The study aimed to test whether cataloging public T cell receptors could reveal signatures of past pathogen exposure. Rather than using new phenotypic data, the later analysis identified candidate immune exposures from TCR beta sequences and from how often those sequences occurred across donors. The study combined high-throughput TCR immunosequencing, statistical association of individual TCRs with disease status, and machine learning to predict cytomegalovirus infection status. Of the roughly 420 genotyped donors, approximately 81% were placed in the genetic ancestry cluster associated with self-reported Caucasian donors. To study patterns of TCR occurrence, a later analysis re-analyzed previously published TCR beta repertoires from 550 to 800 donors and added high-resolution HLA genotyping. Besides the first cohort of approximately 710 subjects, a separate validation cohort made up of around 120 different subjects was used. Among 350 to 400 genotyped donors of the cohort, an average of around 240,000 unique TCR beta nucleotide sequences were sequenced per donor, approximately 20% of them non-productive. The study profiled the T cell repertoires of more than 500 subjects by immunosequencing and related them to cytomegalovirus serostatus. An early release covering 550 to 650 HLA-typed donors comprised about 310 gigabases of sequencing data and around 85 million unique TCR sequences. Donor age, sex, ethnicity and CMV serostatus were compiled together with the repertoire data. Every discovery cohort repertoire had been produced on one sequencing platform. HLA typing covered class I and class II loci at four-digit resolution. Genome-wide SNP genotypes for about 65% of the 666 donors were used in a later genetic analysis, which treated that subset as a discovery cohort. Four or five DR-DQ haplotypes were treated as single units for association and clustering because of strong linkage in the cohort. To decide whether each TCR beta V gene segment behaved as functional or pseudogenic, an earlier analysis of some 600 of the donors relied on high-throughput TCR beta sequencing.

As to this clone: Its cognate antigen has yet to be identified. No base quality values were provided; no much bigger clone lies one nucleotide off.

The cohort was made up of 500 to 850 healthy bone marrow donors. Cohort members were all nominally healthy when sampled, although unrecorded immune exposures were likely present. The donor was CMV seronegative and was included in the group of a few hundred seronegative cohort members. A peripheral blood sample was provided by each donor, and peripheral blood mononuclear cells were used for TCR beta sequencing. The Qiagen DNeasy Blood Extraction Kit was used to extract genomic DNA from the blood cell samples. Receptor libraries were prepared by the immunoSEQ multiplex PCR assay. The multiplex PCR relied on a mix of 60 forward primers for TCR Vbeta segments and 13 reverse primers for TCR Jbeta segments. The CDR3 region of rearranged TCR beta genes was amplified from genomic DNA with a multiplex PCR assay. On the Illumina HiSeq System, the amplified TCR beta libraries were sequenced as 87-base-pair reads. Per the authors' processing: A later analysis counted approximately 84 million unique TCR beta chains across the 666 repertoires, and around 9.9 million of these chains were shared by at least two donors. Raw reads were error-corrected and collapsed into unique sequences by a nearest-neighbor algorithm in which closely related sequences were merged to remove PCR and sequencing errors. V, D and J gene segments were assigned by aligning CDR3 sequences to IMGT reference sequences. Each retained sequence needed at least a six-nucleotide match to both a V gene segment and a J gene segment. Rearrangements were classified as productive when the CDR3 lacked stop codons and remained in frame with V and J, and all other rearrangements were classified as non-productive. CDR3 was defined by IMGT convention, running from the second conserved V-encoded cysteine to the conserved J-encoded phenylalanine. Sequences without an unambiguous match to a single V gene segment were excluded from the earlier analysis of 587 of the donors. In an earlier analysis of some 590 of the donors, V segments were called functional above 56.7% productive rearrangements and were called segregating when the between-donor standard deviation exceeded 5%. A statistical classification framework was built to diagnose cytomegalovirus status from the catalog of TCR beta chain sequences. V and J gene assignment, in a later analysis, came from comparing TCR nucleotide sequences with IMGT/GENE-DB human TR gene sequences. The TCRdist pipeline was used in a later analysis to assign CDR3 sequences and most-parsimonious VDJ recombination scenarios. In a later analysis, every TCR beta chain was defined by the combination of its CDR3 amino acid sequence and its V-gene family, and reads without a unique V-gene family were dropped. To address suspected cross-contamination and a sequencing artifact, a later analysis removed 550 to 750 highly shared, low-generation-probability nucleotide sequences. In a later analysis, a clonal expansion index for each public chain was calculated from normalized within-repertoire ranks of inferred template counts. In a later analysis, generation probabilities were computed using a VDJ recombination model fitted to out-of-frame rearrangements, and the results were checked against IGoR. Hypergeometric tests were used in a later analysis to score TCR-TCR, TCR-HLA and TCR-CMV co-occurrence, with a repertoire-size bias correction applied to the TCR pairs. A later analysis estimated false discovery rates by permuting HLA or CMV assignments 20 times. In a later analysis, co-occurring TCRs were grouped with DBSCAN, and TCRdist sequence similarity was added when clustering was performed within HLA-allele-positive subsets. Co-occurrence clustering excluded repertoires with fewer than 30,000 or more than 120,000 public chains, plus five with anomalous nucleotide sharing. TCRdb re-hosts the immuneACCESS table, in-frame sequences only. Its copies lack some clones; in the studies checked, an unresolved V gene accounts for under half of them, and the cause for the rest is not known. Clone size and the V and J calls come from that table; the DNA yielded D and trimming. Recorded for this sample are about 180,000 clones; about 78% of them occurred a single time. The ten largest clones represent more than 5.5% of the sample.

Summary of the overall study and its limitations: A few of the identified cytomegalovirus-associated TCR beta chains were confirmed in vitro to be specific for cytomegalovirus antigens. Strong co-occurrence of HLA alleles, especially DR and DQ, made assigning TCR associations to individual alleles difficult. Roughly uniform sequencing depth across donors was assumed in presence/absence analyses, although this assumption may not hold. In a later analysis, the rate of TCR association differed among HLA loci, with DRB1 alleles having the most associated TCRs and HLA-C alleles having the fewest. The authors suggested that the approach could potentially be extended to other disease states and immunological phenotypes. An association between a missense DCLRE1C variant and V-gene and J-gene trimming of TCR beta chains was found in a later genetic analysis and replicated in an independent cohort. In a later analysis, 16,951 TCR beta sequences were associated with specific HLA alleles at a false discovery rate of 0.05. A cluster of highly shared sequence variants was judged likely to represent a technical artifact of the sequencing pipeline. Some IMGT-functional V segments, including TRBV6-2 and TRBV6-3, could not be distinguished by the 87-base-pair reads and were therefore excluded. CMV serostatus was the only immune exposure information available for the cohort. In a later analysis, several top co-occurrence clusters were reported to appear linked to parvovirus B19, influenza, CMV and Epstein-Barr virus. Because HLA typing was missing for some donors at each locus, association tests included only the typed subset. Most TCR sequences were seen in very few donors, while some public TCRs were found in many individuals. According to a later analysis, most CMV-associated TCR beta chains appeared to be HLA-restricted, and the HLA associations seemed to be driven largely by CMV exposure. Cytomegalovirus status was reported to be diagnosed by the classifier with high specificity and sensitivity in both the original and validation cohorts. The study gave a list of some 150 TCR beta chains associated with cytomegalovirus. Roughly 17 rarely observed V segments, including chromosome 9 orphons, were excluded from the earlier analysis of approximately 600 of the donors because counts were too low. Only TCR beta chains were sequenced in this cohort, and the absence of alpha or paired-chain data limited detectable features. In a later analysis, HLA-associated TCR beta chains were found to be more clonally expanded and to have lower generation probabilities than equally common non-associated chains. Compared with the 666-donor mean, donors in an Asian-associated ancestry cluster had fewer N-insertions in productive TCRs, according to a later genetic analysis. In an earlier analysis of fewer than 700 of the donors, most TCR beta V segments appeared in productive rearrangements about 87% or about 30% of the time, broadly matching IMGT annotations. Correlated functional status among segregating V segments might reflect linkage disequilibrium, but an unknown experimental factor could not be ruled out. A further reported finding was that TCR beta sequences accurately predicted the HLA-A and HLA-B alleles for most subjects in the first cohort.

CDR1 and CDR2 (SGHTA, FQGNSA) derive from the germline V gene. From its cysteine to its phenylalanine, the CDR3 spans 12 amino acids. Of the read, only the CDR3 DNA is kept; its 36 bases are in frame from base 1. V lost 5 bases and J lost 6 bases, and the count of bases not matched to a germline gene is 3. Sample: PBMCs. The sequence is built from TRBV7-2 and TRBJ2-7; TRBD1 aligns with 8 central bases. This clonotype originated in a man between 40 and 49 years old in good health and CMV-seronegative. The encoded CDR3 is CASSRGQGEQYF. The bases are TGTGCCAGCAGCCGAGGACAGGGCGAGCAGTACTTC.